The present T cell receptor beta chain was sequenced within a study of cytomegalovirus exposure and HLA in healthy donors. The PCR ran on 60 Vbeta and 13 Jbeta primers. In the source study's methods: An analysis performed later counted roughly 80 million unique TCR beta chains (approximately 10 million of them shared). Sequencing used immunoSEQ multiplex PCR; TCRdb keeps in-frame clones, though not all of them. The V and J calls and the clone size are those of that table, but D and trimming were determined from the DNA. The data hold 120,000 or so clones, with 80% observed a single time. Findings and limits, study-wide: Rare TCR sequences predominated, though certain public TCRs were found in many donors. Of the V segments, some could not be distinguished, including TRBV6-2 and TRBV6-3, and were excluded. A later analysis reportedly found that, within productive TCRs, an Asian-associated ancestry cluster had fewer N-insertions than the mean observed across the approximately 700 donors.

With regard to this clone: Its antigen is unknown.

Germline lookup yields CDR1 WSHSY and CDR2 SAAADI. The CDR3 totals 15 residues. V lost 6 bases and J 15 bases, leaving 27 bases between the germline ends. The chain is built from TRBV10-2 and TRBJ2-1; D might be TRBD1 (5 bases). Specimen: PBMCs. This TCR was sampled from a man aged 25 to 45 in good health and CMV-seronegative. The CDR3 DNA reads TGCGCCAGCAGAAGCCTCACGGACCTAGGGGTGCGTCTGTTCTTC. Translation: CASRSLTDLGVRLFF.